This T cell receptor (beta chain) was found in a study of spatial heterogeneity in lung cancer (dated by TCRdb to between 2018 and 2021). In terms of the full investigation: Beta-chain transcripts were consistently detected in greater numbers than alpha-chain transcripts, which likely reflected higher beta-chain transcript abundance. Nonsynonymous mutation counts, determined by whole-exome sequencing of tumor tissue, were related to features of the TCR repertoire. In the raw uncorrected reads, each unique combination of TCR and UMI appeared more than ten times on average. In non-small cell lung cancer, the study made a quantitative comparison of TCR alpha and beta repertoires among multiple tumor regions, matched nontumor lung and blood. Both alpha and beta chains were TCR-sequenced in samples taken at surgery, namely 220 tumor regions, approximately 66 matched nontumor lung samples and around 53 PBMC samples.

The CDR3 measures 16 amino acids from cysteine to phenylalanine. The retained sequence is limited to the CDR3, 48 bases, with the frame set at the first base. The germline V end is reduced by 5 bases and the J end by 3 bases; junction bases left unmatched: 9. CDR1 SEHNR and CDR2 FQNEAQ were looked up in the germline V gene (reference sequence). This clonotype was seen many times. What antigen it recognizes has not been identified. There are no base qualities to consult, and no much larger clone falls within one base. The time point tag for this specimen amounts to: sample taken at primary tumor resection. The donors were more than 65 patients from the lung TRACERx cohort who had early-stage, untreated non-small cell lung cancer. TCR sequencing used whole RNA extracted from tumor and nontumor lung tissue, or from cryopreserved PBMC samples, without cell sorting. A patient was chosen for TCR sequencing only when enough RNA was available from at least two tumor regions.

Library preparation employed 5' RACE. TCRdb lists the instrument as NextSeq 500. In the TCR library protocol, a unique molecular identifier was attached to each TCR cDNA molecule so that PCR and sequencing errors could be corrected. Regarding the original processing steps: TCR identification, UMI-based error correction and CDR3 extraction were performed with Decombinator tools. TCRs above a frequency of 2 per 1,000, corresponding to the top 1% of the tumor frequency distribution, were defined as expanded. Each repertoire was subsampled 100 times to 5,000 TCRs, after which Renyi diversity was computed with the R vegan package. CDR3 similarity networks were constructed using string-kernel similarity of amino acid triplets, with links drawn between CDR3s whose pairwise similarity was above 0.82. TCRdb handled the public reads itself, with Q25 trimming in fastp and clone calling in MiXCR, and kept productive beta chains. One record per CDR3 amino acid sequence lists the most common genes and DNA. These V and J calls are TCRdb output, not the study's own analysis. The sample includes approximately 92,000 distinct CDR3 sequences, with about 12% observed a single time. The ten most abundant clones make up roughly 39% of the sample.

The research as a whole found: Ubiquitous expanded tumor TCRs were found in blood more often at tumor resection than at routine follow-up. Additional single-cell paired TCR alpha and beta sequencing was considered necessary to confirm, at a functional level, the hypothesis that regional TCRs recognize regional mutations.

Recombination connected TRBV7-9 to TRBJ1-1; TRBD1 fits 10 bases in the junction. This TCR was recovered from a male donor with early-stage non-small cell lung cancer. Sequencing used PBMCs, obtained at surgery. The CDR3 here reads CASSPRGQGGHTEAFF. The DNA sequence is as follows: TGTGCCAGCAGCCCGAGAGGACAGGGGGGACACACTGAAGCTTTCTTT.